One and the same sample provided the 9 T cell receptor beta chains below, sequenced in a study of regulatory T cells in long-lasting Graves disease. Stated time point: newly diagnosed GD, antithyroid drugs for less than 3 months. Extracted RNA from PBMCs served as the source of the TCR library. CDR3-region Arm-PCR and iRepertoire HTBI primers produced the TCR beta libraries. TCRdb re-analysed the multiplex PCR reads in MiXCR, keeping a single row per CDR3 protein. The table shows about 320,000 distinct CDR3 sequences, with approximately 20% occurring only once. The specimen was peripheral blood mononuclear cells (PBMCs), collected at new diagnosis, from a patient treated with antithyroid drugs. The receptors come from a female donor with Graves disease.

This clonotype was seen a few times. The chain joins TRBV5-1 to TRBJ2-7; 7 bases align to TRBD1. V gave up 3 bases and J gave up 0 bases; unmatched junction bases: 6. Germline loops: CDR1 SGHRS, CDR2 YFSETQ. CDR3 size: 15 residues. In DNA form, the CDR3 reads TGCGCCAGCAGCTCACCTGACAGGGCCTCCTACGAGCAGTACTTC. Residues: CASSSPDRASYEQYF.

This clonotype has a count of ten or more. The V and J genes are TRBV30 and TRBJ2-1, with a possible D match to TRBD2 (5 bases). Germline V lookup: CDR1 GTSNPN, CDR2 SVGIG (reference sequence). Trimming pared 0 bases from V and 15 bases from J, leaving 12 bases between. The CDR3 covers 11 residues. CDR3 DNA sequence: TGTGCCTGGAGTGTAACGGGGTCGAGGTTCTTC. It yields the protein CAWSVTGSRFF.

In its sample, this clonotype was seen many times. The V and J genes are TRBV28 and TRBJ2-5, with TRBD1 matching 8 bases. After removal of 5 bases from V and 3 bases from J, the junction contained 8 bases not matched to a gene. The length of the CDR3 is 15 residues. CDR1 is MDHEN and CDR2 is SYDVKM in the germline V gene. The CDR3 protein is CASSPRTGRKETQYF. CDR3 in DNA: TGTGCCAGCAGTCCCCGGACAGGGAGAAAAGAGACCCAGTACTTC.

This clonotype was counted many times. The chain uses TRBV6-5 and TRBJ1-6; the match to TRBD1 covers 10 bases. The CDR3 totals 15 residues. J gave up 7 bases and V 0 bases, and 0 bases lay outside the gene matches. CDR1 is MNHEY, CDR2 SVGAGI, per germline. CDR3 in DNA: TGTGCCAGCAGTTACTCGGGACAGGGGAATTCACCCCTCCACTTT. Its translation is CASSYSGQGNSPLHF.

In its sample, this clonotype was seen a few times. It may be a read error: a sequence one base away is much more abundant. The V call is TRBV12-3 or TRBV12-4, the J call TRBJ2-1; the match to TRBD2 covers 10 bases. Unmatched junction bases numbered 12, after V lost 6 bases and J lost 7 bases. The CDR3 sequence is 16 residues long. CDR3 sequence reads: CASSSATSGRGNEQFF. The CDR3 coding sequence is TGTGCCAGCAGCTCCGCGACAAGCGGGAGGGGGAATGAGCAGTTCTTC.

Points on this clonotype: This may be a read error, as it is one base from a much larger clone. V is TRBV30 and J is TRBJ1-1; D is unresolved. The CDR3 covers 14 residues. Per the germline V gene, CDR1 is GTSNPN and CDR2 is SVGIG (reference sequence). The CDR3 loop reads CTWSVSRQDTEAFF. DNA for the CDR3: TGTACCTGGAGTGTAAGTCGCCAGGACACTGAAGCTTTCTTT. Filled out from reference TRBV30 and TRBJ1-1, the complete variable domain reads SQTIHQWPATLVQPVGSPLSLECTVEGTSNPNLYWYRQAAGRGLQLLFYSVGIGQISSEVPQNLSASRPQDRQFILSSKKLLLSDSGFYLCTWSVSRQDTEAFFGQGTRLTVV.

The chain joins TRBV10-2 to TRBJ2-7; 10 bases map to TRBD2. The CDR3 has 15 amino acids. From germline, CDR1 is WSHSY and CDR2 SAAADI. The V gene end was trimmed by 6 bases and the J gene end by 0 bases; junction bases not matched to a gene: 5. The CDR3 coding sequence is TGCGCCAGCAGACGGGCTAGCGGGAGCTCCTACGAGCAGTACTTC. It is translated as CASRRASGSSYEQYF.

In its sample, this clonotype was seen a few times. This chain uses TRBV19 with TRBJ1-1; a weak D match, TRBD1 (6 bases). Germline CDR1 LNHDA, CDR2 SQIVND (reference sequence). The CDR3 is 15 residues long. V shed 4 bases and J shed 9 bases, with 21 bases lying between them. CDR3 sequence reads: CASSKVPGARSQAFF. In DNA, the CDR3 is TGTGCCAGTAGTAAGGTCCCGGGGGCGAGGTCCCAAGCTTTCTTT.

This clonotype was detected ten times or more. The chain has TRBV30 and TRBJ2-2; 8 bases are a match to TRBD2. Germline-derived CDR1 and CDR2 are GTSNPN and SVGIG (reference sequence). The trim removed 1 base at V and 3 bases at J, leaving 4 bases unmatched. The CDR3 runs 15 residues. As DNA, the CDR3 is TGTGCCTGGAGTGACAGCGGGAGAGACACCGGGGAGCTGTTTTTT. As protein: CAWSDSGRDTGELFF.